This is a list of T cell receptor beta chains from one sample in a study of blood T cell repertoires in COVID-19. Measured with immunoSEQ multiplex PCR; TCRdb has only the in-frame clones, and not every one. This table holds about 110,000 clones, 76% found once. The sample comprised peripheral blood. These receptors were taken from a woman over 75 with acute or convalescent COVID-19. Both conserved end residues are part of each CDR3. The D gene is left open where the match is weak. Clone size is given for some rows only: seen once, a few or many times, or a class if the clone is expanded.

clone_size j_call d_call v_call cdr3_aa cdr3_nt
NA TRBJ2-5 TRBD1 TRBV5-1 CASSLGNAGGEGETQYF TGCGCCAGCAGCTTGGGGAACGCAGGGGGCGAAGGGGAGACCCAGTACTTC
NA TRBJ1-2 NA TRBV2 CASSRTSVGYTF TGTGCCAGCAGCCGGACATCGGTGGGCTACACCTTC
NA TRBJ1-2 NA TRBV18 CASSPQAGDYGYTF TGTGCCAGCTCACCACAGGCAGGGGATTATGGCTACACCTTC
few TRBJ1-1 TRBD1 TRBV5-1 CASSLETGIGTEAFF TGCGCCAGCAGCTTGGAGACAGGGATCGGCACTGAAGCTTTCTTT
NA TRBJ2-1 NA TRBV10-3 CAIAARDSYNEQFF TGTGCCATCGCCGCCAGGGACTCCTACAATGAGCAGTTCTTC
NA TRBJ2-6 TRBD2 TRBV5-5 CASSSSGGLSGANVLTF TGTGCCAGCAGCTCTAGCGGGGGGCTTTCTGGGGCCAACGTCCTGACTTTC
NA TRBJ2-7 NA TRBV2 CASSEGRGGDEQYF TGTGCCAGCAGCGAGGGACGCGGGGGCGACGAGCAGTACTTC
once TRBJ2-1 TRBD2 TRBV7-8 CASSLALAGAYNEQFF TGTGCCAGCAGCTTAGCACTAGCGGGAGCCTACAATGAGCAGTTCTTC
NA TRBJ1-2 TRBD1 TRBV12-3/TRBV12-4 CASRTGAGGYTF TGTGCCAGCAGGACAGGGGCTGGTGGCTACACCTTC
NA TRBJ2-7 TRBD2 TRBV5-1 CASSLQRGLYEQYF TGCGCCAGCAGCTTGCAGCGGGGGCTCTACGAGCAGTACTTC
NA TRBJ2-7 NA TRBV4-3 CASSQDSSYEQYF TGCGCCAGCAGCCAAGACAGCTCCTACGAGCAGTACTTC
NA TRBJ2-5 NA TRBV7-7 CASSPRRDYQETQYF TGTGCCAGCAGCCCACGGAGGGACTACCAAGAGACCCAGTACTTC
NA TRBJ2-5 NA TRBV4-3 CASSQDNARFETQYF TGCGCCAGCAGCCAAGACAATGCTAGATTCGAGACCCAGTACTTC
NA TRBJ1-5 NA TRBV10-1 CASSVAGNQPQHF TGCGCCAGCAGTGTAGCGGGGAATCAGCCCCAGCATTTT
few TRBJ2-5 NA TRBV30 CAWSVGLLHF TGTGCCTGGAGTGTCGGTCTCCTCCACTTC
few TRBJ2-2 NA TRBV11-3 CASSPQGGANGELFF TGTGCCAGCAGCCCGCAGGGGGGCGCGAACGGGGAGCTGTTTTTT
NA TRBJ1-1 NA TRBV5-6 CASSLPGLQGTEAFF TGTGCCAGCAGCTTACCGGGACTACAAGGTACTGAAGCTTTCTTT
NA TRBJ1-1 NA TRBV4-2 CASSQDYGQGQGNTEAFF TGTGCCAGCAGCCAAGATTACGGCCAGGGGCAAGGGAACACTGAAGCTTTCTTT